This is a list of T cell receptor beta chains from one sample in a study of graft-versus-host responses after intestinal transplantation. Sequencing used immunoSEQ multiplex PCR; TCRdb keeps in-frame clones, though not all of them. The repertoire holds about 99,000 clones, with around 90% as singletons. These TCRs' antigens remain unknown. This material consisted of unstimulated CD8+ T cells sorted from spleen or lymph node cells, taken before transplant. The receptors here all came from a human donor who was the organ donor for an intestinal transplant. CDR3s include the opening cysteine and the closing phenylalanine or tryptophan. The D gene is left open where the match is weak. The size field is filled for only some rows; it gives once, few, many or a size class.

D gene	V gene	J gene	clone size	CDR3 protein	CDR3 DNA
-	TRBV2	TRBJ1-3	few	CASSEVGSFNTIYF	TGTGCCAGCAGTGAAGTTGGCAGTTTTAACACCATATATTTT
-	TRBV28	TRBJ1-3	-	CASRPTGFGNTIYF	TGTGCCAGCAGGCCAACCGGGTTCGGAAACACCATATATTTT
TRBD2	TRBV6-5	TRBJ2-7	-	CASSYTRGGYEQYF	TGTGCCAGCAGTTACACTCGGGGGGGCTACGAGCAGTACTTC
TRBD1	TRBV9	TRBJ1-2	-	CASSEGGGSGYTF	TGTGCCAGCAGCGAAGGGGGCGGATCCGGCTACACCTTC
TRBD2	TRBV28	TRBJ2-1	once	CASSPSSGMVNNEQFF	TGTGCCAGCAGTCCGTCTAGCGGGATGGTGAACAATGAGCAGTTCTTC
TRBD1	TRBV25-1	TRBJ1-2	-	CASSGQGAYGYTF	TGTGCCAGCAGTGGACAGGGGGCCTATGGCTACACCTTC
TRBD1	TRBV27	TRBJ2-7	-	CASSFSGQGVYEQYF	TGTGCCAGCAGTTTCTCCGGCCAGGGGGTCTACGAGCAGTACTTC
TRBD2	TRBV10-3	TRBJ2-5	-	CATWAGGLRDTQYF	TGTGCGACCTGGGCGGGGGGACTAAGAGATACCCAGTACTTC
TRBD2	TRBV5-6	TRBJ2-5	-	CASRRTSGGPWETQYF	TGTGCCAGCAGACGGACTAGCGGGGGCCCCTGGGAGACCCAGTACTTC
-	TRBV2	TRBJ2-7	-	CASSAQGLGNHYEQYF	TGTGCCAGCAGCGCCCAGGGACTGGGGAACCACTACGAGCAGTACTTC
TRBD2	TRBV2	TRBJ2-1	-	CASSTTELWTSSYNEQFF	TGTGCCAGCAGTACGACCGAATTATGGACTAGCTCCTACAATGAGCAGTTCTTC
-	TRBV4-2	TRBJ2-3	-	CASSQDQDSVLDTQYF	TGTGCCAGCAGCCAAGATCAGGACTCCGTCTTAGATACGCAGTATTTT
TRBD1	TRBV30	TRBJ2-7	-	CAWSVRGGTGFNEQYF	TGTGCCTGGAGTGTGAGGGGGGGGACAGGGTTTAACGAGCAGTACTTC
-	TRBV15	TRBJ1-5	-	CATSRDRTVDQPQHF	TGTGCCACCAGCAGAGATCGGACAGTCGATCAGCCCCAGCATTTT
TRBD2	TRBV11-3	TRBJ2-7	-	CASSGEGLAGSGNYYEQYF	TGTGCCAGCAGCGGAGAGGGACTAGCGGGGTCGGGGAACTACTACGAGCAGTACTTC
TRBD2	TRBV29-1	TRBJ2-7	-	CSVEGLAGEQYF	TGCAGCGTTGAGGGACTAGCTGGCGAGCAGTACTTC